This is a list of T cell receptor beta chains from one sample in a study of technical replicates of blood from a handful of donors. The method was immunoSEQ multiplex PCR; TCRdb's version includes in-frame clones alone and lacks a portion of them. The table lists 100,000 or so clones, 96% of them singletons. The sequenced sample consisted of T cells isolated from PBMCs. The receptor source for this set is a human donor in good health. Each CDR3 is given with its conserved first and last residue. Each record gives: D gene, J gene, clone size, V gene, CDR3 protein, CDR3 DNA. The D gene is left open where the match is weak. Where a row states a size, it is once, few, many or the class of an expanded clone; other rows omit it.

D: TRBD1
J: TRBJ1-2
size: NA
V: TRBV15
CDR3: CATNPLGTGEREGYTF
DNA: TGTGCCACCAACCCCTTGGGGACAGGGGAACGAGAGGGCTACACCTTC

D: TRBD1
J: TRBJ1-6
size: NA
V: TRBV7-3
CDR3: CASSAGTGATLHF
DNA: TGTGCCAGCAGCGCCGGGACAGGGGCGACCCTCCACTTT

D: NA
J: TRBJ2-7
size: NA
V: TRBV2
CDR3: CASSEGGVPTYEQYF
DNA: TGTGCCAGCAGTGAGGGGGGAGTTCCTACCTACGAGCAGTACTTC

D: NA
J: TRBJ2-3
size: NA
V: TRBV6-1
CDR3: CASSELGGGTTDTQYF
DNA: TGTGCCAGCAGTGAACTGGGAGGGGGGACCACAGATACGCAGTATTTT

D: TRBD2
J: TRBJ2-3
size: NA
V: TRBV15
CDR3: CATSRQTTRQRGAGTQYF
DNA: TGTGCCACCAGCAGACAAACTACTAGGCAGCGGGGGGCGGGTACGCAGTATTTT

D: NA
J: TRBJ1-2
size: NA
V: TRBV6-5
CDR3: CASSSLGASNYGYTF
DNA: TGTGCCAGCAGCTCTTTGGGGGCGAGTAACTATGGCTACACCTTC

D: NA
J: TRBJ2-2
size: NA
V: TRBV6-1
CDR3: CASSGSRGTGELFF
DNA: TGTGCCAGCAGTGGGTCTAGGGGCACCGGGGAGCTGTTTTTT

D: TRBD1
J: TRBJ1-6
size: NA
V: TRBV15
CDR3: CATRAWDSFTNAYNSPLHF
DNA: TGTGCCACTAGAGCCTGGGACAGCTTCACTAACGCCTATAATTCACCCCTCCACTTT

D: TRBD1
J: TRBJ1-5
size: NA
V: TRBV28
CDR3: CASGLWDRSNQPQHF
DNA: TGTGCCAGCGGTCTGTGGGACAGGAGCAATCAGCCCCAGCATTTT

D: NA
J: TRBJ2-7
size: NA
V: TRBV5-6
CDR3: CASSWSLETEQYEQYF
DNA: TGTGCCAGCAGCTGGAGTTTAGAGACAGAACAATACGAGCAGTACTTC

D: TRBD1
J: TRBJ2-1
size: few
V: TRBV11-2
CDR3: CASSPLRGRSHNEQFF
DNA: TGTGCCAGCAGCCCTTTAAGGGGGCGCAGTCACAATGAGCAGTTCTTC

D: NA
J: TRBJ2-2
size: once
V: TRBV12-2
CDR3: CASRFFRGGRTTGELFF
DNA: TGTGCAAGTCGCTTTTTCAGGGGAGGGAGGACCACCGGGGAGCTGTTTTTT

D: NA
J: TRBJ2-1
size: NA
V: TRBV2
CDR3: CASSRSARLIYNEQFF
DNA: TGTGCCAGCAGTAGGAGTGCACGGCTCATCTACAATGAGCAGTTCTTC

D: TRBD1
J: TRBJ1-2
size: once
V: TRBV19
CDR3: CASSIDRGPFPYYGYTF
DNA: TGTGCCAGTAGTATAGATAGGGGGCCCTTCCCCTACTATGGCTACACCTTC

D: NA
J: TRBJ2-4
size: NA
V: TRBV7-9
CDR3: CASSLLTEIAKNIQYF
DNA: TGTGCCAGCAGCCTCTTGACTGAAATAGCCAAAAACATTCAGTACTTC

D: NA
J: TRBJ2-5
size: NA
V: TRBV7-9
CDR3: CASSLVPRMETQYF
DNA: TGTGCCAGCAGCTTAGTTCCTAGGATGGAGACCCAGTACTTC

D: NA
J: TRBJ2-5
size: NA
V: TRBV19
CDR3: CASSDHDSLEETQYF
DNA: TGTGCCAGTAGCGACCATGACAGTTTGGAAGAGACCCAGTACTTC

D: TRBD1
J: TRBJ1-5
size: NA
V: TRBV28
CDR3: CASSLQQGAVQPQHF
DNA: TGTGCCAGCAGTTTACAGCAGGGGGCCGTTCAGCCCCAGCATTTT

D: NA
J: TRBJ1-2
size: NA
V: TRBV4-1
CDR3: CASSQVPRQINYGYTF
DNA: TGCGCCAGCAGCCAAGTACCGAGACAGATAAACTATGGCTACACCTTC

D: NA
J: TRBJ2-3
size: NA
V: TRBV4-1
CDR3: CASSQAGGQGGTDTQYF
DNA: TGCGCCAGCAGCCAAGCCGGCGGGCAAGGGGGAACAGATACGCAGTATTTT

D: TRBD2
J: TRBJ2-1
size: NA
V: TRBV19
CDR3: CASREVLAGVEFF
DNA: TGTGCCAGTAGGGAGGTTTTAGCGGGAGTGGAGTTCTTC

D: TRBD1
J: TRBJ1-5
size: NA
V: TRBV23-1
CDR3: CASLGGAGTNQPQHF
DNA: TGCGCCAGTCTAGGGGGCGCAGGTACCAATCAGCCCCAGCATTTT

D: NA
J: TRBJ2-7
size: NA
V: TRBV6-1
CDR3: CASSTQPGTTYEQYF
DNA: TGTGCCAGCAGTACTCAACCAGGGACAACGTACGAGCAGTACTTC

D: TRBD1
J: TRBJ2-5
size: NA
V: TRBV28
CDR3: CASKMRTGGTHWQETQYF
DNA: TGTGCCAGCAAGATGAGGACAGGGGGGACACATTGGCAAGAGACCCAGTACTTC

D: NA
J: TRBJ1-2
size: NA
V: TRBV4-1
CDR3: CASSRPLTGRSGYTF
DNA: TGCGCCAGCAGCCGACCCCTCACAGGGCGAAGTGGCTACACCTTC

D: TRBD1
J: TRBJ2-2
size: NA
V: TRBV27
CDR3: CASSSTGGLHTGELFF
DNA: TGTGCCAGCAGCTCGACAGGGGGCCTTCACACCGGGGAGCTGTTTTTT

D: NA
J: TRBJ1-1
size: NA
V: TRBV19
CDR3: CATSKGERTEAFF
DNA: TGTGCCACGAGTAAGGGGGAGAGGACTGAAGCTTTCTTT

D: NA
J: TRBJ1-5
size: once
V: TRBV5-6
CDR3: CASSAGGWLGGDNQPQHF
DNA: TGTGCCAGCAGCGCTGGCGGTTGGTTAGGGGGAGACAATCAGCCCCAGCATTTT

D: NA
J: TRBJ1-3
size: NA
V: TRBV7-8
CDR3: CASRAVGFGNTIYF
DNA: TGTGCCAGCAGGGCCGTCGGGTTCGGAAACACCATATATTTT

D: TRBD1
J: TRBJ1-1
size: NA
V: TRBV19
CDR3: CASKGQGDTEAFF
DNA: TGTGCCAGTAAGGGACAGGGCGACACTGAAGCTTTCTTT

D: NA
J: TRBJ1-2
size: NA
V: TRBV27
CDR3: CASSSSEGGYTF
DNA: TGTGCCAGCAGTTCCTCGGAGGGGGGCTACACCTTC

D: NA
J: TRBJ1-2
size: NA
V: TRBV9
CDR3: CASSEGGSVGYGYTF
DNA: TGTGCCAGCAGCGAGGGGGGGTCCGTGGGGTATGGCTACACCTTC

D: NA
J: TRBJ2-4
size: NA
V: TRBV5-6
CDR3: CASSLGVSTRWHF
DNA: TGTGCCAGCAGCTTGGGGGTGTCGACAAGATGGCACTTC

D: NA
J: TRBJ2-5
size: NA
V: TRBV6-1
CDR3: CASRREETQYF
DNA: TGTGCCAGCAGGAGGGAGGAGACCCAGTACTTC

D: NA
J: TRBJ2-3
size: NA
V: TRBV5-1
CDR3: CASSFSGGSTDTQYF
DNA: TGCGCCAGCAGCTTCTCCGGGGGAAGCACAGATACGCAGTATTTT

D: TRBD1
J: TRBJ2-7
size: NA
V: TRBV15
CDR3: CATSRDQGQGAYEQYF
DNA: TGTGCCACCAGCAGAGATCAGGGACAGGGGGCGTACGAGCAGTACTTC

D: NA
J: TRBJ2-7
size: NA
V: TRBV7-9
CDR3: CASSRRDTTYEQYF
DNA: TGTGCCAGCAGCCGCCGGGACACTACCTACGAGCAGTACTTC

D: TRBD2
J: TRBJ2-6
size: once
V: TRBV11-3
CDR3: CASSPGGSGANVLTF
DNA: TGTGCCAGCAGCCCCGGGGGGTCCGGGGCCAACGTCCTGACTTTC

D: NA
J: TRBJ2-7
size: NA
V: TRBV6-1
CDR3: CASSARDILSYEQYF
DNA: TGTGCCAGCAGTGCTCGGGACATCCTCTCCTACGAGCAGTACTTC

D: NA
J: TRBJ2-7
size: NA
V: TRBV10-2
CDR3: CASSERGGSQYF
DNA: TGCGCCAGCAGTGAGAGAGGAGGGTCCCAGTACTTC

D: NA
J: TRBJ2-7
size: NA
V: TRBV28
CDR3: CASRDIQSYEQYF
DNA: TGTGCCAGCAGGGACATTCAATCCTACGAGCAGTACTTC

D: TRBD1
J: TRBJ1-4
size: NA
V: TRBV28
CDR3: CASSFDGTGVEKLFF
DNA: TGTGCCAGCAGTTTCGACGGGACAGGGGTCGAAAAACTGTTTTTT

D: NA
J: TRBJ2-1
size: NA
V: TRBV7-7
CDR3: CASSLDRGANEQFF
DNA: TGTGCCAGCAGCTTAGACCGCGGGGCGAATGAGCAGTTCTTC

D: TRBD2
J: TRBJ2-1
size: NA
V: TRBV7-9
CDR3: CASRPPGLASRGQFF
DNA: TGTGCCAGCAGACCGCCGGGACTAGCTTCGCGTGGACAGTTCTTC

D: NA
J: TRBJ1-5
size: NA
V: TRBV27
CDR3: CASSPAGDQPQHF
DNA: TGTGCCAGCAGTCCTGCCGGGGATCAGCCCCAGCATTTT

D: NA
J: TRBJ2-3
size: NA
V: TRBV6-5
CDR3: CASSLEAPTDTQYF
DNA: TGTGCCAGCAGTTTAGAGGCTCCTACAGATACGCAGTATTTT

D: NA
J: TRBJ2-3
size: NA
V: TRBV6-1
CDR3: CASIEVWGGDTQYF
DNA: TGTGCCAGCATTGAGGTGTGGGGAGGAGATACGCAGTATTTT

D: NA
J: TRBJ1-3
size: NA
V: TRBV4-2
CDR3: CASSKTVGNTIYF
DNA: TGTGCCAGCAGCAAGACAGTTGGAAACACCATATATTTT